What follows are 24 T cell receptor beta chains derived from one specimen sequenced in a study of T cells after posttransplantation cyclophosphamide. TCRdb's table, derived via immunoSEQ multiplex PCR, lists solely in-frame clones and lacks some. Altogether about 52,000 clones are present, approximately 94% being singletons, with the ten largest covering 2.9%. The sample consisted of PBMCs. These receptors were obtained from a woman aged 25-40 years in good health and a related stem cell transplant donor.

The CDR3 nucleotides are TGTGCCAGCAGAAGAGCGGGGGGGAGCTCGGGTACGCAGTATTTT. The encoded protein is CASRRAGGSSGTQYF. The chain recombines TRBV2 with TRBJ2-3; 10 bases align to TRBD2. CDR1 and CDR2 from the germline V gene are SNHLY and FYNNEI. This CDR3 has 15 amino acids. J lost 8 bases, V lost 6 bases, and 11 bases had no gene match.

The chain combines TRBV9 with TRBJ2-5; D not resolved. Germline CDR1 SGDLS, CDR2 YYNGEE. Trimming cost V 0 bases and J 3 bases, with 6 bases left between them. CDR3 length equals 13 residues. The CDR3 protein is CASSVDSEETQYF. The CDR3, as DNA: TGTGCCAGCAGCGTAGACAGTGAAGAGACCCAGTACTTC.

The rearrangement links TRBV30 to TRBJ1-1, with 7 bases identical to TRBD1. The CDR3 is made up of 14 amino acids. Trimming took 8 bases from V and 5 from J; bases not matched to a gene: 14. CDR1 is GTSNPN and CDR2 is SVGIG in the germline V gene (reference sequence). CDR3 bases: TGTGCCGCAACAGGGGATTGGGTTGAGACTGAAGCTTTCTTT. Amino acid sequence: CAATGDWVETEAFF.

The gene calls are TRBV21-1 and TRBJ1-2. TRBV21-1 is a recognized pseudogene. This CDR3 comprises 16 residues. CDR3 region: CASPYSRRGKNYGYTF. CDR3 coding DNA: TGTGCCAGCCCTTATAGTAGACGGGGGAAGAACTATGGCTACACCTTC.

The chain has TRBV7-9 and TRBJ2-5, with 9 positions matching TRBD2. CDR1 is SEHNR and CDR2 is FQNEAQ in the germline V gene (reference sequence). V gave up 5 bases and J gave up 5 bases; unmatched junction bases: 9. The CDR3 spans 15 residues. CDR3 protein: CASSGMGLAGETQYF. In DNA, the CDR3 is TGTGCCAGCAGCGGTATGGGACTAGCAGGGGAGACCCAGTACTTC.

The chain recombines TRBV5-1 with TRBJ2-3; a weak D match, TRBD1 (5 bases). V gave up 4 bases and J gave up 2 bases, with 20 bases separating them. This CDR3 is built from 17 residues. The germline V gene encodes CDR1 SGHRS and CDR2 YFSETQ. In nucleotides, the CDR3 is TGCGCCAGCAGCGGAACCCGGCCAGGGCCTGACACAGATACGCAGTATTTT. The encoded protein is CASSGTRPGPDTDTQYF.

V usage is TRBV7-9 and J usage is TRBJ2-7; D unresolved. The CDR3 consists of 15 residues. With 1 base removed from V and 1 base from J, the gap between germline ends came to 11 bases. Germline V gene data show CDR1 as SEHNR and CDR2 as FQNEAQ (reference sequence). CDR3 protein: CASSLGYRGSYEQYF. The CDR3, as DNA: TGTGCCAGCAGCTTAGGTTACCGAGGTTCCTACGAGCAGTACTTC. The entire variable domain, with the rest obtained from reference TRBV7-9 and TRBJ2-7, is as follows: DTGVSQNPRHKITKRGQNVTFRCDPISEHNRLYWYRQTLGQGPEFLTYFQNEAQLEKSRLLSDRFSAERPKGSFSTLEIQRTEQGDSAMYLCASSLGYRGSYEQYFGPGTRLTVT.

The chain couples TRBV7-9 to TRBJ1-1; 8 nucleotides align to TRBD1. This CDR3 is built from 16 residues. CDR1 is SEHNR and CDR2 is FQNEAQ in the germline V gene (reference sequence). After removal of 5 bases from V and 1 base from J, the junction contained 9 bases not matched to a gene. The CDR3: CASSLLTGQGNTEAFF. The DNA of the CDR3 is TGTGCCAGCAGCCTGCTGACCGGACAGGGGAACACTGAAGCTTTCTTT.

J is TRBJ2-3 and V is TRBV4-2, with TRBD2 as a possible D gene (7 bases). The CDR3 contains 16 residues. Per the germline V gene, CDR1 is LGHNA and CDR2 is YNFKEQ. V was trimmed by 1 base and J by 5 bases, leaving 16 bases between them. The CDR3 coding sequence is TGTGCCAGCAGCCAAGTAGGGGGGGGCCGAGTAGATACGCAGTATTTT. Translating it yields CASSQVGGGRVDTQYF.

V and J are TRBV11-1 and TRBJ1-4; no definite D call. This CDR3 comprises 13 residues. Deletions cut 4 bases from V and 8 bases from J, with 11 bases between. Germline loops: CDR1 SGHAT, CDR2 FQDESV (reference sequence). CDR3 nucleotide sequence: TGTGCCAGCAGCTCGCCCGGGAGCGAAAAACTGTTTTTT. This codes for CASSSPGSEKLFF.

V usage is TRBV11-3 and J usage is TRBJ2-1; D is possibly TRBD2 (6 bases). The CDR3 runs to 14 residues. Germline-derived CDR1 and CDR2 are SGHNT and YENEEA. V shed 5 bases and J shed 3 bases, with 11 bases lying between them. The CDR3 reads CASSARRGYNEQFF. The CDR3 nucleotides read TGTGCCAGCAGCGCGCGGAGGGGCTACAATGAGCAGTTCTTC.

This chain connects TRBV2 to TRBJ2-7, with unresolved D. Germline V lookup: CDR1 SNHLY, CDR2 FYNNEI. There are 11 residues in the CDR3. The V and J ends lost 6 bases and 3 bases respectively, with 6 bases between them. CDR3 bases: TGTGCCAGCAGCTCCCGCTACGAGCAGTACTTC. Its translation is CASSSRYEQYF.

This clone was observed a single time. The J gene is TRBJ1-3, the V gene TRBV14, with 7 positions matching TRBD1. Trimming removed 1 base from V and 7 bases from J; junction bases left unmatched: 7. CDR1 and CDR2 (germline): SGHDN, FVKESK. The CDR3 spans 15 residues. CDR3 nucleotides: TGTGCCAGCAGCCAAGGCTACAGGGGTAGGAACACCATATATTTT. Encoded protein: CASSQGYRGRNTIYF.

The chain employs TRBV4-2 and TRBJ2-4; 15 bases are shared with TRBD2. The CDR3 runs to 17 residues. J gave up 10 bases and V 1 base, and 8 bases lay outside the gene matches. Germline V gene data show CDR1 as LGHNA and CDR2 as YNFKEQ. The CDR3 here is CASSQVRTSGGAPIQYF. For the CDR3, the DNA is TGTGCCAGCAGCCAAGTTCGGACTAGCGGGGGGGCCCCGATTCAGTACTTC.

This rearrangement joins TRBV7-3 to TRBJ1-1; D remains ambiguous. V shed 6 bases and J shed 4 bases, with 15 bases lying between them. Germline CDR1 SGHTA, CDR2 FQGTGA. This CDR3 contains 14 residues. This CDR3 reads CASSPSIPPTEAFF. The DNA for the CDR3 is TGTGCCAGCAGTCCTAGCATTCCCCCCACTGAAGCTTTCTTT.

This chain connects TRBV4-1 to TRBJ2-5; 9 bases map to TRBD2. The CDR3 is 16 residues long. CDR1 is MGHRA and CDR2 is YSYEKL in the germline V gene. J lost 1 base, V lost 1 base, and 4 bases had no gene match. CDR3 loop: CASSQGGGLAQETQYF. CDR3 in DNA: TGCGCCAGCAGCCAAGGTGGGGGACTAGCCCAAGAGACCCAGTACTTC.

The chain carries TRBV19 and TRBJ1-1; unclear D gene. V lost 1 base to trimming and J lost 6 bases, with 21 bases between them. The germline V gene encodes CDR1 LNHDA and CDR2 SQIVND (reference sequence). This CDR3 spans 17 amino acids. The CDR3 protein is CASSIGAVGRGRAEAFF. The CDR3 DNA follows: TGTGCCAGTAGTATAGGTGCCGTCGGACGGGGTCGGGCTGAAGCTTTCTTT.

J is TRBJ2-1 and V is TRBV27; TRBD1 is a possible D gene (6 bases). CDR3 length: 15 amino acids. V was trimmed by 7 bases and J by 5 bases, leaving 18 bases between them. Germline CDR1 is MNHEY and CDR2 is SMNVEV (reference sequence). The CDR3 loop reads CASTIGGPLNNEQFF. As DNA, the CDR3 is TGTGCCAGCACCATAGGGGGACCCTTAAACAATGAGCAGTTCTTC.

The chain recombines TRBV7-9 with TRBJ2-7; 7 bases fit TRBD1. Germline CDR1 and CDR2: SEHNR and FQNEAQ (reference sequence). V trimming: 5 bases; J trimming: 2 bases; junction bases outside the gene matches: 9. The CDR3 sequence is 15 residues long. The CDR3 loop is CASSSRDSTTYEQYF. The CDR3, as DNA: TGTGCCAGCAGCAGCCGGGACAGTACAACCTACGAGCAGTACTTC.

The V call is TRBV6-1, the J call TRBJ2-1; D is unclear. Trimming removed 4 bases from V and 6 bases from J, with 4 bases in between. Germline V lookup: CDR1 MNHNS, CDR2 SASEGT. CDR3 length equals 11 residues. The CDR3 spells CASSGANEQFF. CDR3 sequence (DNA): TGTGCCAGCAGTGGGGCCAATGAGCAGTTCTTC.

J is TRBJ1-1 and V is TRBV19, with D possibly matching TRBD1 (5 bases). Germline V gene sequence: CDR1 LNHDA, CDR2 SQIVND (reference sequence). V gave up 7 bases and J gave up 5 bases, with 14 bases separating them. The CDR3 runs to 13 residues. This CDR3 reads CASTPWGVTEAFF. The CDR3, as DNA: TGTGCCAGTACCCCCTGGGGGGTAACTGAAGCTTTCTTT.

This clone was detected once. This chain's CDR3 is CASSLEGTGASDTQYF. The CDR3 bases are TGTGCCAGCAGCTTGGAGGGGACAGGGGCATCAGATACGCAGTATTTT. The rearrangement joins TRBV5-4 to TRBJ2-3; 10 bases agree with TRBD1. V lost 0 bases, J lost 4 bases, and 5 bases stayed unmatched. The length of the CDR3 is 16 residues. Germline CDR1 is SGHNT and CDR2 is YYREEE (reference sequence).

This chain joins TRBV9 and TRBJ1-2; 8 nucleotides line up with TRBD1. The CDR3 runs to 15 residues. V shed 0 bases, J shed 9 bases, and the junction held 10 bases outside the gene matches. Germline CDR1 is SGDLS and CDR2 is YYNGEE. CDR3 in amino acids: CASSVGTGTSRSYTF. CDR3 nucleotide sequence: TGTGCCAGCAGCGTAGGGACAGGGACGTCTCGGAGCTACACCTTC. Full variable domain (missing parts from reference TRBV9 and TRBJ1-2): DSGVTQTPKHLITATGQRVTLRCSPRSGDLSVYWYQQSLDQGLQFLIQYYNGEERAKGNILERFSAQQFPDLHSELNLSSLELGDSALYFCASSVGTGTSRSYTFGSGTRLTVV.

The chain joins TRBV19 to TRBJ1-3; D call uncertain. CDR1 LNHDA and CDR2 SQIVND come from the germline V gene (reference sequence). V lost 10 bases to trimming and J lost 7 bases, with 11 bases between them. This CDR3 has 11 amino acids. DNA of the CDR3: TGTGCCATTCTAACCGGGAACACCATATATTTT. Translated, it gives CAILTGNTIYF.